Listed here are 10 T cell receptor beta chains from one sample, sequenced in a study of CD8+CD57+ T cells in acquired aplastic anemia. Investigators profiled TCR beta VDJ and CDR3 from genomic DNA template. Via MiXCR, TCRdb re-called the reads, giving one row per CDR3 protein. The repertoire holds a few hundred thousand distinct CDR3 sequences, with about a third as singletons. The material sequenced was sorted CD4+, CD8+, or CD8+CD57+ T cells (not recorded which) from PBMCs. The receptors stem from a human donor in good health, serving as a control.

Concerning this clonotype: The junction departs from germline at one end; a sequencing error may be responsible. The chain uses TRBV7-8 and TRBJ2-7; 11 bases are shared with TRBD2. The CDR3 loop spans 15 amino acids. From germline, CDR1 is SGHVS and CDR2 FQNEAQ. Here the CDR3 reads CASSLAGGASYEQYF. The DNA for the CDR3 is TGTGCCAGCAGCCTAGCGGGAGGCGCCTCGTACGAGCAGTACTTC.

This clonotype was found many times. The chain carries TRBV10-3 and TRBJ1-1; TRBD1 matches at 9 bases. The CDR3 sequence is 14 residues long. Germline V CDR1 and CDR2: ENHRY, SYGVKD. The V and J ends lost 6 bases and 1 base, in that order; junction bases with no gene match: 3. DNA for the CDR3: TGTGCCATCAGGATGGGACAGGGGAACACTGAAGCTTTCTTT. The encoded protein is CAIRMGQGNTEAFF.

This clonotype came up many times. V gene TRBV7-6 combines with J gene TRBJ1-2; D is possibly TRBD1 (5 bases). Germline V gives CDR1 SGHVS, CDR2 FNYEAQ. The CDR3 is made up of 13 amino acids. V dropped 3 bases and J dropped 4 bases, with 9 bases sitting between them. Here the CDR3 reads CASSFDGGYGYTF. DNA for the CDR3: TGTGCCAGCAGCTTCGACGGGGGCTATGGCTACACCTTC.

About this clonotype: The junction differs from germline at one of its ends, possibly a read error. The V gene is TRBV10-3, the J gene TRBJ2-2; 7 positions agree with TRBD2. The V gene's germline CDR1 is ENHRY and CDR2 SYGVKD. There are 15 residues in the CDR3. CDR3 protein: CASSSSGTRTGELFF. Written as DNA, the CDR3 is TGTGCCAGCAGTTCAAGCGGGACCCGCACCGGGGAGCTGTTTTTT.

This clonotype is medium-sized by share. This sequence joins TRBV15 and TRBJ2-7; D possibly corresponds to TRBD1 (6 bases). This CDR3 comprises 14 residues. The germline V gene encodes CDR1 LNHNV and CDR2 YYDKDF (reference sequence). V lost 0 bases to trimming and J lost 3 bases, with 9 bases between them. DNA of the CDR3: TGTGCCACCAGCAGAGACAGGGGAAGCTACGAGCAGTACTTC. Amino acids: CATSRDRGSYEQYF.

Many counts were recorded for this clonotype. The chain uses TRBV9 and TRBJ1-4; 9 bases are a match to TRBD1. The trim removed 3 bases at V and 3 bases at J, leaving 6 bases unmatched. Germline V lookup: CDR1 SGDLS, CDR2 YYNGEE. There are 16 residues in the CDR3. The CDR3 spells CASSAQQGAANEKLFF. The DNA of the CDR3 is TGTGCCAGCAGCGCTCAACAGGGGGCGGCTAATGAAAAACTGTTTTTT.

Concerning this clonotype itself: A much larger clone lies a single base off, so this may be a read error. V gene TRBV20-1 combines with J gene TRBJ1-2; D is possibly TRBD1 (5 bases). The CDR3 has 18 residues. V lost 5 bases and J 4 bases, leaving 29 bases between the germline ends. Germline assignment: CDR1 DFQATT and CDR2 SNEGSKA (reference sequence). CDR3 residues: CSAPPAGSGLPLSYGYTF. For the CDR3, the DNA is TGCAGTGCTCCCCCGGCAGGGTCCGGGCTCCCCCTAAGCTATGGCTACACCTTC.

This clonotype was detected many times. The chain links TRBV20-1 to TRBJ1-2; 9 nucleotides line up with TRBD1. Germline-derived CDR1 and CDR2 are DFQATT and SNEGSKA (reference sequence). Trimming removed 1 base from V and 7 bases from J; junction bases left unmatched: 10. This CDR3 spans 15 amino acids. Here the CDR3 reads CSARATLQGAGGYTF. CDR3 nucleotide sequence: TGCAGTGCTAGAGCAACTTTACAGGGGGCAGGTGGCTACACCTTC.

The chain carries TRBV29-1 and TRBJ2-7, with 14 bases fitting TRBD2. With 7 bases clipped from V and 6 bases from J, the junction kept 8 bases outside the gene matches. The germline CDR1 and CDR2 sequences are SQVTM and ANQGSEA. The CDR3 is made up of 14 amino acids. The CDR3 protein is CSARRGTSGSEQYF. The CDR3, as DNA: TGCAGCGCCCGCCGGGGGACTAGCGGGAGCGAGCAGTACTTC.

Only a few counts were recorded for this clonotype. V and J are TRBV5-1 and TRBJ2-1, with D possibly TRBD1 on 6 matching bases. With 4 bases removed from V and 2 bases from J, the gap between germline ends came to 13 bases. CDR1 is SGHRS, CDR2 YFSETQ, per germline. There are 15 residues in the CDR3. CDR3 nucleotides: TGCGCCAGCAGCAGTTGGGACACTCCCTACAATGAGCAGTTCTTC. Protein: CASSSWDTPYNEQFF.